Listed here are 23 T cell receptor beta chains from one sample, sequenced in a study of T cell responses to AZD1222 COVID-19 vaccine (TCRdb year 2021). The intended sense of this specimen's time point label: about 28 days (+/-7) after the second vaccine dose. The library was made by the immunoSEQ multiplex PCR assay. TCRdb mirrors the immuneACCESS table, restricted to in-frame sequences. Some clones are absent from its copies; in checked studies, under half trace to an unresolved V gene, and the reason for the others is unknown. In this sample the table shows under 90,000 clones, around four fifths of which occur a single time. The ten largest clones add up to 1.3% of the sample. The sequenced sample was peripheral blood, obtained 28 days after the second AZD1222 dose. The receptors were sampled from an adult who received the AZD1222 COVID-19 vaccine.

This CDR3 reads CASSLDLGQYYEQYF. The CDR3 nucleotides read TGTGCCAGCAGTTTGGATTTAGGCCAGTATTACGAGCAGTACTTC. The chain uses TRBV27 and TRBJ2-7; D ambiguous. The CDR3 runs 15 residues. In germline, CDR1 is MNHEY, CDR2 SMNVEV (reference sequence). The V end lost 3 bases, the J end lost 4 bases, and 16 bases lay between the germline ends.

J is TRBJ2-1 and V is TRBV28; tentatively, D is TRBD2 (5 bases). This CDR3 has 13 amino acids. The V gene's germline CDR1 is MDHEN and CDR2 SYDVKM. V lost 3 bases and J lost 8, with 11 bases in between. CDR3 coding DNA: TGTGCCAGCAGTTTCGGGCTAGCCTATGAGCAGTTCTTC. Translation gives CASSFGLAYEQFF.

The chain combines TRBV5-1 with TRBJ2-5, with 10 bases matching TRBD1. V lost 0 bases, J lost 5 bases, and 7 bases stayed unmatched. From germline, CDR1 is SGHRS and CDR2 YFSETQ. The CDR3 loop spans 16 amino acids. CDR3 in DNA: TGCGCCAGCAGCTTGGCCTCCCGGGACAGGGGCGAGACCCAGTACTTC. This sequence encodes CASSLASRDRGETQYF.

CDR3 DNA sequence: TGTGCCTGGAGCCCCGATCCGTACGAGCAGTACTTC. Encoded protein: CAWSPDPYEQYF. The gene calls are TRBV30 and TRBJ2-7; the D is unclear. Trimming cost V 3 bases and J 4 bases, with 10 bases left between them. The CDR3 totals 12 residues. CDR1 is GTSNPN and CDR2 is SVGIG in the germline V gene (reference sequence).

The chain couples TRBV7-9 to TRBJ1-1; 8 bases line up with TRBD1. CDR3 size: 14 residues. V lost 4 bases, J lost 4 bases, and 5 bases stayed unmatched. The germline CDR1 and CDR2 sequences are SEHNR and FQNEAQ (reference sequence). The chain's CDR3 is CASSYRGGSTEAFF. CDR3 nucleotide sequence: TGTGCCAGCAGCTACAGGGGGGGAAGCACTGAAGCTTTCTTT.

The chain combines TRBV5-5 with TRBJ1-5, with 9 positions matching TRBD1. The CDR3 totals 15 residues. Germline CDR1 reads SGHKS; CDR2 reads YYEKEE (reference sequence). J gave up 6 bases and V 5 bases, and 9 bases lay outside the gene matches. The CDR3 coding sequence is TGTGCCAGCAGTGAACAGGGGGCAGTAATTCAGCCCCAGCATTTT. This codes for CASSEQGAVIQPQHF.

The J gene is TRBJ2-1, the V gene TRBV9; D is uncertain. CDR3 length equals 15 residues. Trimming took off 0 bases at V and 0 bases at J, with 7 bases between the two ends. The germline V gene has CDR1 SGDLS and CDR2 YYNGEE. The DNA of the CDR3 is TGTGCCAGCAGCGTAGGGGTAGGCTCCTACAATGAGCAGTTCTTC. Translated: CASSVGVGSYNEQFF.

This chain uses TRBV28 with TRBJ1-4; perhaps TRBD1 as D (5 bases). Between the trimmed V and J ends, which lost 4 bases and 3 bases, there was a span of 15 bases. The CDR3 contains 16 residues. Per germline, CDR1 MDHEN and CDR2 SYDVKM. The CDR3 DNA reads TGTGCCAGCAGTTACCCCCCGGGGGGGTCTAATGAAAAACTGTTTTTT. It specifies CASSYPPGGSNEKLFF.

This clone was seen a few times. The V call is TRBV5-1, the J call TRBJ2-1; 7 nucleotides match TRBD2. Trimming cost V 0 bases and J 5 bases; bases outside gene matches: 8. The CDR3 sequence is 16 residues long. The germline V gene has CDR1 SGHRS and CDR2 YFSETQ. The CDR3 region is CASSLGRGSIHNEQFF. The CDR3 DNA sequence: TGCGCCAGCAGCTTGGGACGCGGGAGCATTCACAATGAGCAGTTCTTC. Full variable domain (rest looked up from reference TRBV5-1 and TRBJ2-1): KAGVTQTPRYLIKTRGQQVTLSCSPISGHRSVSWYQQTPGQGLQFLFEYFSETQRNKGNFPGRFSGRQFSNSRSEMNVSTLELGDSALYLCASSLGRGSIHNEQFFGPGTRLTVL.

The rearrangement links TRBV7-3 to TRBJ2-2; TRBD1 is a possible D gene (6 bases). This CDR3 is 16 amino acids long. In germline, CDR1 is SGHTA, CDR2 FQGTGA. V was shortened by 1 base and J by 6 bases, with 15 bases between the two germline ends. CDR3 protein: CASSLNRPGEAGELFF. CDR3 nucleotides: TGTGCCAGCAGCTTAAATCGGCCAGGGGAAGCCGGGGAGCTGTTTTTT.

This rearrangement joins TRBV19 to TRBJ2-7, with 9 bases aligning to TRBD1. The junction had 8 bases not matched to a gene; V was cut back by 6 bases and J by 2 bases. CDR3 length: 15 residues. Germline CDR1 reads LNHDA; CDR2 reads SQIVND (reference sequence). The CDR3 protein is CASSRYGTGTYEQYF. The CDR3 nucleotides read TGTGCCAGTAGCCGTTACGGGACAGGGACCTACGAGCAGTACTTC.

This clone was counted between two and nine times. This rearrangement joins TRBV6-1 to TRBJ1-3; D might be TRBD1 (5 bases). The germline V gene encodes CDR1 MNHNS and CDR2 SASEGT. Trimming removed 1 base at V and 9 bases at J, with 16 bases between. The CDR3 has 15 residues. The CDR3 coding sequence is TGTGCCAGCAGTGAAGGGGGGAGGCCCAGAACCACCATATATTTT. This sequence encodes CASSEGGRPRTTIYF.

The V gene is TRBV24-1, the J gene TRBJ2-5, with D tentatively TRBD2 (5 bases). V lost 5 bases and J 2 bases, leaving 14 bases between the germline ends. The length of the CDR3 is 15 residues. Per germline, CDR1 KGHDR and CDR2 SFDVKD. The DNA for the CDR3 is TGTGCCACCAGTGGATGGCGGGTAGGGCAAGAGACCCAGTACTTC. It yields the protein CATSGWRVGQETQYF.

This chain connects TRBV3-1 (or the pseudogene TRBV3-2) to TRBJ1-5; 9 nucleotides line up with TRBD1. The V gene end was trimmed by 4 bases and the J gene end by 10 bases; junction bases not matched to a gene: 8. The CDR3 has 14 amino acids. Germline CDR1 is LGHDT and CDR2 is YNNKEL (reference sequence). In nucleotides, the CDR3 is TGTGCCAGCAGCCCGCGGGACAGGGAAGGTCCCCAGCATTTT. Amino acids: CASSPRDREGPQHF.

The chain employs TRBV29-1 and TRBJ2-1; 11 positions match TRBD1. The CDR3 runs to 16 residues. Trimming cost V 4 bases and J 5 bases; bases outside gene matches: 10. CDR1 is SQVTM and CDR2 is ANQGSEA in the germline V gene. CDR3 protein: CSVAGGGTGGNNEQFF. The CDR3 DNA follows: TGCAGCGTTGCAGGGGGTGGGACAGGGGGAAACAATGAGCAGTTCTTC.

The chain is built from TRBV7-2 and TRBJ1-1; no clear D gene. The germline CDR1 and CDR2 sequences are SGHTA and FQGNSA. The V and J ends lost 5 bases and 6 bases respectively, with 7 bases between them. The CDR3 length is 11 residues. CDR3 nucleotide sequence: TGTGCCAGCAGCCGACCCGCTGAAGCTTTCTTT. It translates to CASSRPAEAFF.

The chain couples TRBV30 to TRBJ2-7; no definite D call. V lost 0 bases, J lost 7 bases, and 10 bases lay in between. This CDR3 contains 12 residues. Germline CDR1 is GTSNPN and CDR2 is SVGIG (reference sequence). The CDR3 loop is CAWSVREWEQYF. In DNA form, the CDR3 reads TGTGCCTGGAGTGTCCGAGAGTGGGAGCAGTACTTC.

The J gene is TRBJ2-2, the V gene TRBV28; 9 nucleotides agree with TRBD2. Germline CDR1 reads MDHEN; CDR2 reads SYDVKM. The CDR3 totals 14 residues. With 9 bases clipped from V and 2 bases from J, the junction kept 4 bases outside the gene matches. The CDR3 sequence: CASQREVNTGELFF. The DNA for the CDR3 is TGTGCCAGTCAGCGGGAGGTAAACACCGGGGAGCTGTTTTTT.

The rearrangement joins TRBV14 to TRBJ2-5; TRBD1 agrees at 8 bases. V was pared by 1 base and J by 5 bases, with 6 bases of the junction left unmatched. The CDR3 is 15 amino acids. The germline V gene encodes CDR1 SGHDN and CDR2 FVKESK. CDR3 sequence: CASSQGTGRRETQYF. Here the CDR3 DNA reads TGTGCCAGCAGCCAAGGGACAGGGCGACGTGAGACCCAGTACTTC.

This clone was found once. V gene TRBV11-3 combines with J gene TRBJ2-1, with D uncertain. The CDR3 has 16 amino acids. Trimming shortened V by 5 bases and J by 4 bases, and 18 bases separated the two germline ends. Germline V CDR1 and CDR2: SGHNT, YENEEA. CDR3 nucleotides: TGTGCCAGCAGCCCGCGGTCGACGCAATTGTACAATGAGCAGTTCTTC. Translation gives CASSPRSTQLYNEQFF.

CDR3 nucleotides: TGTGCCAGCAGTTCAAATCAACTAGCGGGAGGGCCGGAGGATACGCAGTATTTT. Its protein product is CASSSNQLAGGPEDTQYF. The V gene is TRBV28, the J gene TRBJ2-3; TRBD2 matches at 13 bases. Germline trimming cut 4 bases from V and 6 bases from J; bases unmatched to any gene: 13. Germline CDR1 is MDHEN and CDR2 is SYDVKM. This CDR3 comprises 18 residues.

Only a few counts were recorded for this clone. The V gene is TRBV7-7, the J gene TRBJ2-5, with D possibly TRBD2 on 6 matching bases. The germline V gene encodes CDR1 SSHAT and CDR2 FNYEAQ (reference sequence). There are 15 residues in the CDR3. Trimming stripped 3 bases from V and 4 bases from J, with 15 bases between. CDR3 nucleotides: TGTGCCAGCAGCTTTCTAGGAGGGATTGGAGAGACCCAGTACTTC. Amino acid sequence: CASSFLGGIGETQYF.

This clone was seen more than once but under ten times. The chain couples TRBV19 to TRBJ1-1; TRBD1 matches 8 bases. Germline trimming cut 0 bases from V and 9 bases from J; bases unmatched to any gene: 6. Germline CDR1 is LNHDA and CDR2 is SQIVND (reference sequence). The CDR3 loop spans 14 amino acids. The CDR3, as DNA: TGTGCCAGTAGTATAGATTCCAGGGGGCGTCAAGCTTTCTTT. Translation: CASSIDSRGRQAFF.